The T cell receptor beta chain under discussion was sequenced for a study of T cells after yellow fever vaccination. Study-wide background: Preparation of fractions with low cell numbers was performed using SMART-Seq v4 Ultra Low Input. General observations from the study: Faster peaking, at day 5 versus 15, marked a secondary response that was weaker. Few clonotypes appeared in both CD4 and CD8 compartments.

As for this clonotype: Its antigen is still unknown. This may be a read error, as it is one base from a much larger clone.

V was shortened by 6 bases and J by 5 bases, with 16 bases between the two germline ends. The CDR3 extends over 13 amino acids. Germline V gene data show CDR1 as DFQATT and CDR2 as SNEGSKA (reference sequence). Synthesis of TCR cDNA relied on 5'RACE template switching, which attached a universal primer site and UMIs. Each CDR3 protein gets one entry after TCRdb re-called the 5' RACE reads with MiXCR. The sample carries 170,000 or so distinct CDR3 sequences, approximately 6.2% recorded once. The rearrangement joins TRBV20-1 to TRBJ2-5; the D is unclear. The sequencing used CD4+ T cells sorted from PBMCs, collected on the day of the first yellow fever vaccination. The receptor was derived from a man between 18 and 29 years old who received the YFV17D yellow fever vaccine. The CDR3 DNA sequence: TGCAGTGCACCCACGGAGTTATTTGAGACCCAGTACTTC. Translation: CSAPTELFETQYF.